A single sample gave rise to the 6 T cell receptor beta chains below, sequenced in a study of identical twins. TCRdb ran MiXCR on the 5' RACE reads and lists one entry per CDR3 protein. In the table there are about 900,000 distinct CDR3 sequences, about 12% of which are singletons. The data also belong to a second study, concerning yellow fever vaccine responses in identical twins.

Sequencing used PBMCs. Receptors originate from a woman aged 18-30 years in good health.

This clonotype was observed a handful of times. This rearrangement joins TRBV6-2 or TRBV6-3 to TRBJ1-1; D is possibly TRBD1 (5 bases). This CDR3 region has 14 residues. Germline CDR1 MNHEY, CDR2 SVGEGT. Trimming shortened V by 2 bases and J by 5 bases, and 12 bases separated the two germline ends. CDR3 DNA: TGTGCCAGCAGTTACGGGGCAGGGAGGACTGAAGCTTTCTTT. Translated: CASSYGAGRTEAFF.

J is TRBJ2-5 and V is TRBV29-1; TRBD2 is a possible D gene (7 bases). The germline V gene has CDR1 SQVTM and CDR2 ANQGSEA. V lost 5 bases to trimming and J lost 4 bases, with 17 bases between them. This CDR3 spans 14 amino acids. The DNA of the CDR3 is TGCAGCGTTCGGGGGGCGGACCCGGGAGAGACCCAGTACTTC. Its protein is CSVRGADPGETQYF.

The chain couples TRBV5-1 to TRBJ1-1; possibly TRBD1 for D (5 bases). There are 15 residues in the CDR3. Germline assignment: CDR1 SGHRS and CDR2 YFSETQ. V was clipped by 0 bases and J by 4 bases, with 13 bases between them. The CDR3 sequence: CASSLDSGVATEAFF. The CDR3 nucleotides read TGCGCCAGCAGCTTGGATTCGGGGGTAGCCACTGAAGCTTTCTTT.

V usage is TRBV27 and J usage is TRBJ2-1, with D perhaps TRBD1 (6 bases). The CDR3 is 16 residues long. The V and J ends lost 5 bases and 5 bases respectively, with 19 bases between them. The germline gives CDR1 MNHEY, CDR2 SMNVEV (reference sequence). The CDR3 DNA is TGTGCCAGCAGTCAGTCAGCCGGGACACAACACAATGAGCAGTTCTTC. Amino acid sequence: CASSQSAGTQHNEQFF.

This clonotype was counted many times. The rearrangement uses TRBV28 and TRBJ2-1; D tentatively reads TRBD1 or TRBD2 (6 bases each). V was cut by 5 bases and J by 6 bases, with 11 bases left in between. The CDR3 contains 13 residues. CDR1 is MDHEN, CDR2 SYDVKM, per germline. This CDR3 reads CASSRGGTNEQFF. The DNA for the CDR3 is TGTGCCAGCAGTAGAGGGGGGACCAATGAGCAGTTCTTC.

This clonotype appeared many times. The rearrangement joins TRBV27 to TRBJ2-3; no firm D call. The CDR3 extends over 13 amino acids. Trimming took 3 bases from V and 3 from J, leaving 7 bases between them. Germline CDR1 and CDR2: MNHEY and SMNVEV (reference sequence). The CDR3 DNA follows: TGTGCCAGCAGTTTCCGTCCGACAGATACGCAGTATTTT. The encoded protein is CASSFRPTDTQYF.